This T cell receptor beta chain was sequenced for a study of T cell changes during pregnancy in multiple sclerosis (dated by TCRdb to 2018 to 2020). With regard to the full study: Changes in the T cell repertoire over the course of pregnancy were examined in this study in women with multiple sclerosis.

Libraries were made using the immunoSEQ multiplex PCR assay. The source is immuneACCESS, and TCRdb retained only in-frame sequences with V and J called. Part of the clones is not carried over; for the studies checked, unresolved V genes explain less than half of this, and the remainder is unexplained. The sample table lists over 30,000 clones, under 95% of them with a count of one. The top ten clonotypes cover around 0.73% of the sample. Points on this clone: Its antigen is still unknown. Base qualities were left out, and no much larger clone turns up one base away.

The CDR3 contains 15 residues, cysteine and phenylalanine counted. Only the CDR3 DNA stays, 45 bases, in frame from base 1. Taken from the germline V gene, the CDR1 and CDR2 loops are MNHEY and SVGAGI. The V and J ends are trimmed by 7 bases and 5 bases, leaving 20 bases between them. The sample here was CD4+ T cells from peripheral blood mononuclear cells, taken in the third trimester of pregnancy. The origin of this receptor is a female donor with multiple sclerosis, enrolled in a pregnancy study. The sequence links TRBV6-5 to TRBJ2-5; TRBD1 might be the D gene, on 5 matching bases. The CDR3 region has the sequence CASTGPGIVGETQYF. The nucleotide sequence is given as TGTGCCAGCACGGGTCCAGGGATTGTGGGGGAGACCCAGTACTTC.